A selection of T cell receptor beta chains follows, all from one sample in a study of identifying expanded T cells in peripheral blood. Sequencing used immunoSEQ multiplex PCR; TCRdb keeps in-frame clones, though not all of them. Here the sample spans around 120,000 clones, around nine tenths being singletons. Material for sequencing was blood. The receptors derive from a person aged 18 to 69 in good health. The CDR3 runs from the conserved cysteine through the conserved F or W. The order of the fields is CDR3 length, clone size, D gene, V gene, J gene, CDR3 DNA, CDR3 protein. The D gene is left open where the match is weak. The listing skips clone size in some rows; elsewhere it reads once, few, many or a size class.

len: 15
abundance: NA
d_gene: TRBD2
v_gene: TRBV7-2
j_gene: TRBJ2-7
CDR3nt: TGTGCCAGCAGCTTAGGGACTAGCGGGGGGGGCGAGCAGTACTTC
CDR3aa: CASSLGTSGGGEQYF

len: 17
abundance: NA
d_gene: NA
v_gene: TRBV9
j_gene: TRBJ1-3
CDR3nt: TGTGCCAGCAGCGTAGAGCAGGGGCGCTGGGCTGGAAACACCATATATTTT
CDR3aa: CASSVEQGRWAGNTIYF

len: 15
abundance: NA
d_gene: NA
v_gene: TRBV6-1
j_gene: TRBJ2-5
CDR3nt: TGTGCCAGCAGTGAAGCCGCCAGGGGATGGGAGACCCAGTACTTC
CDR3aa: CASSEAARGWETQYF

len: 12
abundance: NA
d_gene: TRBD1
v_gene: TRBV6-5
j_gene: TRBJ1-1
CDR3nt: TGTGCCACCCGGACAGGGAACACTGAAGCTTTCTTT
CDR3aa: CATRTGNTEAFF

len: 15
abundance: NA
d_gene: TRBD2
v_gene: TRBV27
j_gene: TRBJ2-5
CDR3nt: TGTGCCAGCAGTTTATGGGCGGGGGGGCCGGAGACCCAGTACTTC
CDR3aa: CASSLWAGGPETQYF

len: 14
abundance: NA
d_gene: TRBD1
v_gene: TRBV5-1
j_gene: TRBJ1-4
CDR3nt: TGCGCCAGCAGCCCGGGACAGGGGAACGAAAAACTGTTTTTT
CDR3aa: CASSPGQGNEKLFF

len: 17
abundance: NA
d_gene: TRBD2
v_gene: TRBV7-8
j_gene: TRBJ2-5
CDR3nt: TGTGCCAGCAGCTTGAACCCGTCGGGACTAGCAATGGAGACCCAGTACTTC
CDR3aa: CASSLNPSGLAMETQYF

len: 15
abundance: once
d_gene: TRBD1
v_gene: TRBV7-2
j_gene: TRBJ2-5
CDR3nt: TGTGCCAGCAGCTTGGACAGGGTCAGGGGCGAGACCCAGTACTTC
CDR3aa: CASSLDRVRGETQYF

len: 16
abundance: NA
d_gene: NA
v_gene: TRBV7-2
j_gene: TRBJ2-5
CDR3nt: TGTGCCAGCAGCTTAGCCTCCGGGGCGGTTAAAGAGACCCAGTACTTC
CDR3aa: CASSLASGAVKETQYF

len: 16
abundance: NA
d_gene: NA
v_gene: TRBV7-9
j_gene: TRBJ1-4
CDR3nt: TGTGCCAGCAGCTTAGGTCTTGGGGACCCGGGGGAAAAACTGTTTTTT
CDR3aa: CASSLGLGDPGEKLFF

len: 14
abundance: NA
d_gene: NA
v_gene: TRBV6-1
j_gene: TRBJ1-5
CDR3nt: TGTGCCAGCAGTGAACAGGGGACCAATCAGCCCCAGCATTTT
CDR3aa: CASSEQGTNQPQHF

len: 16
abundance: once
d_gene: TRBD2
v_gene: TRBV7-2
j_gene: TRBJ2-1
CDR3nt: TGTGCCAGCAACCCTCCGACTAGCATCTCCTACAATGAGCAGTTCTTC
CDR3aa: CASNPPTSISYNEQFF

len: 11
abundance: NA
d_gene: NA
v_gene: TRBV6-5
j_gene: TRBJ1-1
CDR3nt: TGTGCCAGCAGTTATGGGGCTGAAGCTTTCTTT
CDR3aa: CASSYGAEAFF

len: 14
abundance: NA
d_gene: NA
v_gene: TRBV6-6
j_gene: TRBJ2-7
CDR3nt: TGTGCCAGCGTGAAAGGGATAAGGTCCTACGAGCAGTACTTC
CDR3aa: CASVKGIRSYEQYF

len: 14
abundance: NA
d_gene: TRBD1
v_gene: TRBV6-5
j_gene: TRBJ1-5
CDR3nt: TGTGCCAGCAGGTCCGGGACAGGGAGTCAGCCCCAGCATTTT
CDR3aa: CASRSGTGSQPQHF

len: 13
abundance: once
d_gene: NA
v_gene: TRBV18
j_gene: TRBJ2-1
CDR3nt: TGCGCCAGCTCACCAACGAAGGGCAATGAGCAGTTCTTC
CDR3aa: CASSPTKGNEQFF

len: 13
abundance: NA
d_gene: TRBD1
v_gene: TRBV29-1
j_gene: TRBJ2-1
CDR3nt: TGCAGCCTCCGACAGGGGGCGCGTAATGAGCAGTTCTTC
CDR3aa: CSLRQGARNEQFF

len: 16
abundance: NA
d_gene: NA
v_gene: TRBV7-6
j_gene: TRBJ2-3
CDR3nt: TGTGCCAGCAGCCAACGCCGGACGGGAAGCACAGATACGCAGTATTTT
CDR3aa: CASSQRRTGSTDTQYF

len: 15
abundance: NA
d_gene: NA
v_gene: TRBV11-2
j_gene: TRBJ2-7
CDR3nt: TGTGCCAGCAGCTCCCGGACTATATCGAGGTACGAGCAGTACTTC
CDR3aa: CASSSRTISRYEQYF

len: 15
abundance: NA
d_gene: NA
v_gene: TRBV19
j_gene: TRBJ1-1
CDR3nt: TGTGCCAGTGATTGGGGGGGGGATATGAACACTGAAGCTTTCTTT
CDR3aa: CASDWGGDMNTEAFF

len: 13
abundance: NA
d_gene: TRBD2
v_gene: TRBV7-6
j_gene: TRBJ2-7
CDR3nt: TGTGCCAGCAGCTCCCAGTGGGGGGGCGAGCAGTACTTC
CDR3aa: CASSSQWGGEQYF

len: 16
abundance: NA
d_gene: NA
v_gene: TRBV7-8
j_gene: TRBJ2-7
CDR3nt: TGTGCCAGCAGCTTAGGCCCTACGGGGCGTAGCTACGAGCAGTACTTC
CDR3aa: CASSLGPTGRSYEQYF

len: 14
abundance: NA
d_gene: NA
v_gene: TRBV6-5
j_gene: TRBJ2-4
CDR3nt: TGTGCCAGCAGAGGGTTGGTCGGCAAAAACATTCAGTACTTC
CDR3aa: CASRGLVGKNIQYF

len: 14
abundance: NA
d_gene: NA
v_gene: TRBV5-4
j_gene: TRBJ2-7
CDR3nt: TGTGCCAGCAGCTTCGGGCCATTTAAAGGCGAGCAGTACTTC
CDR3aa: CASSFGPFKGEQYF

len: 10
abundance: NA
d_gene: NA
v_gene: TRBV20-1
j_gene: TRBJ1-3
CDR3nt: TGCAGTGCTATGGCTAACACCATATATTTT
CDR3aa: CSAMANTIYF

len: 16
abundance: NA
d_gene: TRBD1
v_gene: TRBV7-9
j_gene: TRBJ1-4
CDR3nt: TGTGCCAGCAGCCCCTTAGTCGGACAGGGGAATGAAAAACTGTTTTTT
CDR3aa: CASSPLVGQGNEKLFF

len: 18
abundance: NA
d_gene: NA
v_gene: TRBV4-3
j_gene: TRBJ1-6
CDR3nt: TGCGCCAGCAGCCATTCGAGCCAAACTGCCTCCTATAATTCACCCCTCCACTTT
CDR3aa: CASSHSSQTASYNSPLHF

len: 14
abundance: NA
d_gene: TRBD1
v_gene: TRBV5-6
j_gene: TRBJ1-3
CDR3nt: TGTGCCAGCAGGTCGACAGGGTTGGGGAACACCATATATTTT
CDR3aa: CASRSTGLGNTIYF

len: 15
abundance: NA
d_gene: NA
v_gene: TRBV7-9
j_gene: TRBJ2-7
CDR3nt: TGTGCCAGCAGCTCCAGAGACAGAAGTCCCTACGAGCAGTACTTC
CDR3aa: CASSSRDRSPYEQYF

len: 13
abundance: NA
d_gene: NA
v_gene: TRBV29-1
j_gene: TRBJ1-2
CDR3nt: TGCAGCGTTGAAAGTGAGGAGAGGGGCGGCTACACCTTC
CDR3aa: CSVESEERGGYTF

len: 13
abundance: NA
d_gene: NA
v_gene: TRBV7-2
j_gene: TRBJ1-2
CDR3nt: TGTGCCAGCAGACAGGGAAGAAACGGTGGCTACACCTTC
CDR3aa: CASRQGRNGGYTF

len: 14
abundance: NA
d_gene: TRBD1
v_gene: TRBV27
j_gene: TRBJ1-4
CDR3nt: TGTGCCAGCAGTCGTACAGGGGGCTATGAAAAACTGTTTTTT
CDR3aa: CASSRTGGYEKLFF

len: 15
abundance: NA
d_gene: TRBD2
v_gene: TRBV9
j_gene: TRBJ2-3
CDR3nt: TGTGCCAGCAGTATAGCGGGGGCCCCCGCAGATACGCAGTATTTT
CDR3aa: CASSIAGAPADTQYF

len: 13
abundance: few
d_gene: NA
v_gene: TRBV27
j_gene: TRBJ1-1
CDR3nt: TGTGCCAGCAGTTTAATCCGGGACTCAGGTACTTTCTTT
CDR3aa: CASSLIRDSGTFF

len: 15
abundance: NA
d_gene: TRBD1
v_gene: TRBV6-6
j_gene: TRBJ2-5
CDR3nt: TGTGCCAGCACCCCACTTGAGGGGGCGATGGAGACCCAGTACTTC
CDR3aa: CASTPLEGAMETQYF

len: 15
abundance: NA
d_gene: NA
v_gene: TRBV27
j_gene: TRBJ1-6
CDR3nt: TGTGCCAGCAGTGTACAGGGTAATTGGAATTCACCCCTCCACTTT
CDR3aa: CASSVQGNWNSPLHF

len: 14
abundance: NA
d_gene: NA
v_gene: TRBV28
j_gene: TRBJ1-1
CDR3nt: TGTGCCAGCAGTCCCGAGACAGTAAACACTGAAGCTTTCTTT
CDR3aa: CASSPETVNTEAFF

len: 13
abundance: NA
d_gene: NA
v_gene: TRBV5-1
j_gene: TRBJ2-5
CDR3nt: TGCGCCAGCCGCCTAGGGCAGGGAGAGACCCAGTACTTC
CDR3aa: CASRLGQGETQYF

len: 13
abundance: NA
d_gene: NA
v_gene: TRBV6-1
j_gene: TRBJ2-1
CDR3nt: TGTGCCAGCAGTGAGATTATACTTAGTGAGCAGTTCTTC
CDR3aa: CASSEIILSEQFF

len: 14
abundance: few
d_gene: NA
v_gene: TRBV29-1
j_gene: TRBJ2-5
CDR3nt: TGCAGCGTTGAAGGCGCATCAGGGGGGGAGACCCAGTACTTC
CDR3aa: CSVEGASGGETQYF

len: 11
abundance: NA
d_gene: NA
v_gene: TRBV28
j_gene: TRBJ1-3
CDR3nt: TGTGCCAGCAGCCTGTGGAACACCATATATTTT
CDR3aa: CASSLWNTIYF

len: 12
abundance: NA
d_gene: NA
v_gene: TRBV12-5
j_gene: TRBJ2-7
CDR3nt: TGTGCTAGTGGTTTGGAACAGGGTGTGCAGTACTTC
CDR3aa: CASGLEQGVQYF

len: 16
abundance: NA
d_gene: NA
v_gene: TRBV4-1
j_gene: TRBJ2-1
CDR3nt: TGCGCCAGCAGCCAAGATCCGGGGGGCACTTGGAATGAGCAGTTCTTC
CDR3aa: CASSQDPGGTWNEQFF

len: 14
abundance: NA
d_gene: NA
v_gene: TRBV6-6
j_gene: TRBJ2-7
CDR3nt: TGTGCCAGCAGTTACGGGACCGGTCCCTACGAGCAGTACTTC
CDR3aa: CASSYGTGPYEQYF

len: 14
abundance: NA
d_gene: TRBD1
v_gene: TRBV18
j_gene: TRBJ2-7
CDR3nt: TGTGCCAGCTCACCCAGGACAGGGCAGTACGAGCAGTACTTC
CDR3aa: CASSPRTGQYEQYF

len: 14
abundance: NA
d_gene: NA
v_gene: TRBV5-1
j_gene: TRBJ2-1
CDR3nt: TGCGCCAGCAGCTTGGGGCAGGCGGGAAATGAGCAGTTCTTC
CDR3aa: CASSLGQAGNEQFF

len: 15
abundance: NA
d_gene: NA
v_gene: TRBV7-6
j_gene: TRBJ2-2
CDR3nt: TGTGCCAGCAGCCGGCCTAGCCAAGGTCCCGGGGAGCTGTTTTTT
CDR3aa: CASSRPSQGPGELFF

len: 11
abundance: NA
d_gene: NA
v_gene: TRBV19
j_gene: TRBJ2-2
CDR3nt: TGTGCCAGTAGTAGATGGGGGGAGCTGTTTTTT
CDR3aa: CASSRWGELFF

len: 14
abundance: once
d_gene: NA
v_gene: TRBV7-9
j_gene: TRBJ1-5
CDR3nt: TGTGCCAGCAATACAGGGTTGGACAATCAGCCCCAGCATTTT
CDR3aa: CASNTGLDNQPQHF